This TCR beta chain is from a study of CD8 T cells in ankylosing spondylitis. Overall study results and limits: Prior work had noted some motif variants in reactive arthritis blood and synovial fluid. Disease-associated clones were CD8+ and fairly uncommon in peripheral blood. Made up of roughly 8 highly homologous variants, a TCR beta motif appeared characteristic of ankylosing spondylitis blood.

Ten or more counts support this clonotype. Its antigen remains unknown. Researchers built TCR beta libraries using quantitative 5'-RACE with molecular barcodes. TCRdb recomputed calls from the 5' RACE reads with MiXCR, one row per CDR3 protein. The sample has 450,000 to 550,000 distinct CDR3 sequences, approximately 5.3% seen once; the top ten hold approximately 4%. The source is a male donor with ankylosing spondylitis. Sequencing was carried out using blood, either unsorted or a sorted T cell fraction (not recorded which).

CDR3 region: CASSRNTQNTEAFF. The CDR3, as DNA: TGTGCCAGCAGCCGAAACACCCAGAACACTGAAGCTTTCTTT. The gene calls are TRBV27 and TRBJ1-1; D ambiguous. Germline CDR1 reads MNHEY; CDR2 reads SMNVEV (reference sequence). Trimming left V 6 bases short and J 1 base short, with 12 bases between. The CDR3 is 14 residues long.